The sequence of this TCR beta chain was determined in a study of shared clonotypes between healthy human individuals. Study-level points and caveats: Sampling involved blood alone; tissue repertoires likely differ.

With regard to this clone: Its antigen is undetermined.

Data came from immunoSEQ multiplex PCR; TCRdb stores just in-frame clones and leaves some out. The sample has over a million clones, 96% seen once; the top ten hold about 1.2%. CDR1 is MDHEN and CDR2 is SYDVKM in the germline V gene. Deletions cut 5 bases from V and 0 bases from J, with 14 bases between. The CDR3 extends over 16 amino acids. The chain uses TRBV28 and TRBJ2-1; D possibly uses TRBD1 or TRBD2 (5 bases each). The clonotype comes from a man aged 25-45 years in good health. Sample: naive CD4+ T cells sorted from blood. Sample subset: CD45RA+ positively selected. The CDR3 sequence is CASSGTTDSSYNEQFF. The CDR3 DNA reads as TGTGCCAGCAGTGGGACGACCGATAGCTCCTACAATGAGCAGTTCTTC.